This T cell receptor beta chain comes out of a study of blood T cells in healthy people across ages. The CDR3 totals 14 residues. Germline loops: CDR1 SGHRS, CDR2 YFSETQ. Trimming stripped 3 bases from V and 5 bases from J, with 12 bases between. With a J-beta primer mix and a sample-barcoded 5' primer, a second PCR ran about 7 to 12 cycles. Each single sample gave us at least 2.5 million CDR3-containing paired-end reads. TCRdb itself ran the 5' RACE reads through MiXCR, one entry per CDR3 protein. The table has 750,000 to 1,000,000 distinct CDR3 sequences, 25% to 30% seen once. This clonotype was seen only a few times. Each sample gave at least 7 million isolated PBMCs. This sample was shared with a second study, whose subject was T cells of mothers and their children.

The chain uses TRBV5-1 and TRBJ2-4; perhaps D is TRBD1 or TRBD2 (7 bases each). Sequenced input: blood. This receptor was identified in a woman aged 40 to 55 in good health. In DNA form, the CDR3 reads TGCGCCAGCAGCTGGGAGGGACAGCAAAACATTCAGTACTTC. It encodes CASSWEGQQNIQYF.